Listed below are T cell receptor beta chains from one sample, sequenced in a study of blood T cells in healthy people across ages. TCRdb independently ran MiXCR on the 5' RACE reads; one entry per CDR3 protein. The sample consists of roughly 1.7 million distinct CDR3 sequences, 30% to 40% of them appearing once. Sequenced: blood. The receptors derive from a woman in her 30s in good health. Both conserved end residues are part of each CDR3. The D gene is left open where the match is weak. Some rows have no size entry. The others give once, few or many, or a class for an expanded clone.

D gene	clone size	V gene	J gene	CDR3 DNA	CDR3 protein
TRBD2	-	TRBV5-1	TRBJ2-2	TGCGCCAGCAGCTCGGGGGGGCGACTCAACACCGGGGAGCTGTTTTTT	CASSSGGRLNTGELFF
-	few	TRBV4-2	TRBJ1-2	TGTGCCAGCAGCCAAAACTACAGATCCCTCGGATATGGCTACACCTTC	CASSQNYRSLGYGYTF
-	many	TRBV5-1	TRBJ2-1	TGCGCCAGCAGCTCGGCCAAAAACAATGAGCAGTTCTTC	CASSSAKNNEQFF
TRBD1	-	TRBV2	TRBJ2-1	TGTGCCAGCAGCCAGCAGGGTGGGACAGGGGTTACCTACAATGAGCAGTTCTTC	CASSQQGGTGVTYNEQFF
TRBD2	-	TRBV9	TRBJ2-5	TGTGCCAGCAGCGTAGGGTCTTTTCGGGGGGGCTCAGAGACCCAGTACTTC	CASSVGSFRGGSETQYF
TRBD1	-	TRBV20-1	TRBJ2-1	TGCAGATCGGGACAGGGGGCGGGTGAGCAGTTCTTC	CRSGQGAGEQFF
-	-	TRBV20-1	TRBJ1-1	TGCAGTGCTAAAACCGGTCCGAACACTGAAGCTTTCTTT	CSAKTGPNTEAFF
-	-	TRBV5-1	TRBJ2-7	TGCGCCAGCAGCCGGGGAGGAGGGGATGGCTCCGAGCAGTACTTC	CASSRGGGDGSEQYF
TRBD2	few	TRBV29-1	TRBJ2-7	TGCAGCGTCGTCGGACTAGCGGGGTACGAGCAGTACTTC	CSVVGLAGYEQYF
-	many	TRBV20-1	TRBJ2-7	TGCAGTGCTAGTGACTACGAGCAGTACTTC	CSASDYEQYF